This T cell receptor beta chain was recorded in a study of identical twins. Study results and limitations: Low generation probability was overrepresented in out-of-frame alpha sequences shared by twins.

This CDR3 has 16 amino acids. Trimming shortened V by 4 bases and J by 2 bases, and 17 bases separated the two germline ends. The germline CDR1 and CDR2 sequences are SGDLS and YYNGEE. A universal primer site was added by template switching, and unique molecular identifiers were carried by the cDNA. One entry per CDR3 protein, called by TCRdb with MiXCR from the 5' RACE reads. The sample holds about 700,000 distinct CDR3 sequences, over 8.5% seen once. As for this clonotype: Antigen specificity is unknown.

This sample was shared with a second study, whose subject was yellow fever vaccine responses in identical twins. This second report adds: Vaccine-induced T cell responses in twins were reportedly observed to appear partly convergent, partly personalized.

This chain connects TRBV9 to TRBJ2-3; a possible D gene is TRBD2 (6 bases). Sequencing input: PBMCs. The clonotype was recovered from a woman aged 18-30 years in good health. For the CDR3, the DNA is TGTGCCAGCAGCCTCGGGACTCAAAGACTCACAGATACGCAGTATTTT. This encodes CASSLGTQRLTDTQYF.